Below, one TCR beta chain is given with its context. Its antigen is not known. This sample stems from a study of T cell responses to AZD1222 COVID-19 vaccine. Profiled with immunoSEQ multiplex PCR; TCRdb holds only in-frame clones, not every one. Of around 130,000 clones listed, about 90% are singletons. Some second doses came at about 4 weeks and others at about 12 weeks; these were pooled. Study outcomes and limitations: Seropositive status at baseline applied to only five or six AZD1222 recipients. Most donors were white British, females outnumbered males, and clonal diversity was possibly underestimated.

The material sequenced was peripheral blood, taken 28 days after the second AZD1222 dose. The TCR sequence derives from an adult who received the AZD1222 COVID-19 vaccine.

The CDR3 protein is CASSLSTGGYNEQFF. CDR3 nucleotide sequence: TGTGCCAGCAGCTTGTCGACCGGGGGCTACAATGAGCAGTTCTTC. The chain is built from TRBV5-4 and TRBJ2-1; D is perhaps TRBD2 (6 bases). Germline CDR1 reads SGHNT; CDR2 reads YYREEE (reference sequence). CDR3 length: 15 amino acids. Between the trimmed V and J ends, which lost 1 base and 3 bases, there was a span of 11 bases.